This is a list of T cell receptor beta chains from one sample in a study of cytomegalovirus exposure and HLA in healthy donors. Libraries were prepared by immunoSEQ multiplex PCR; TCRdb keeps only in-frame clonotypes and omits some of them. Of roughly 100,000 clones in the sample, nearly 80% are singletons; the top ten hold under 6.5%. The sequenced sample was PBMCs. All receptors derive from a man aged 60-69 years in good health and CMV-seropositive. Both conserved end residues are trimmed from each CDR3. A D gene is named only where the DNA matches it firmly.

j_call v_call d_call cdr3_aa
TRBJ2-2 TRBV6-1 TRBD1 ASNGRDRVTGELF
TRBJ2-1 TRBV27 NA ASSPRNNEQF
TRBJ1-5 TRBV9 NA ASSVGGGDLGQPQH
TRBJ1-1 TRBV12-5 NA ASGLAPWGGRNTEAF
TRBJ1-6 TRBV6-5 TRBD1 ASSYSYRGDSPLH
TRBJ2-7 TRBV5-1 TRBD1 ASSPLNDRVRPQY
TRBJ1-3 TRBV6-1 TRBD1 ASRDRIDSGNTIY
TRBJ1-2 TRBV29-1 NA SALGTPTISNYGYT
TRBJ1-1 TRBV6-5 NA ASSLGTNTEAF
TRBJ2-1 TRBV6-1 TRBD1 ASSEVTGGGGNEQF
TRBJ1-2 TRBV7-9 NA SSSLVAGADYGYT